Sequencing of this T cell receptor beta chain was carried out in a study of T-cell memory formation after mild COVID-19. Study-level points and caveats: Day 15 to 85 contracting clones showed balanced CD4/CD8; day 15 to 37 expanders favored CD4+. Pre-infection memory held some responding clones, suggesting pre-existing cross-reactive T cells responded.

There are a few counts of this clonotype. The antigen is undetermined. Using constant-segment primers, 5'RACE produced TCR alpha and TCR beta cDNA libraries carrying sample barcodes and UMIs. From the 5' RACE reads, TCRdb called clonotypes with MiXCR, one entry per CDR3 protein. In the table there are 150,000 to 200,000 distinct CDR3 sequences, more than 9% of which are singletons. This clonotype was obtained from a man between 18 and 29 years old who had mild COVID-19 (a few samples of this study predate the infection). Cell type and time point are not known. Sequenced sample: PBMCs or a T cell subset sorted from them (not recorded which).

CDR3 sequence reads: CASSELTGNTEAFF. CDR3 nucleotide sequence: TGTGCCAGCAGTGAACTAACGGGGAACACTGAAGCTTTCTTT. The J gene is TRBJ1-1, the V gene TRBV2; no definite D call. The V end lost 2 bases, the J end lost 1 base, and 8 bases lay between the germline ends. In germline, CDR1 is SNHLY, CDR2 FYNNEI. This CDR3 contains 14 residues.